A selection of T cell receptor beta chains follows, all from one sample in a study of blood T cell repertoires in COVID-19. Produced via immunoSEQ multiplex PCR; TCRdb's table is partial and in-frame only. The data show 180,000 or so clones, with approximately 88% seen just once and about 6.7% held by the top ten. Input material: peripheral blood. The receptors here all came from a man aged 35-49 years with acute or convalescent COVID-19. The CDR3 runs from the conserved cysteine through the conserved F or W. Fields, in order: V gene, CDR3 protein.

>TRBV3-1/TRBV3-2
CASSLETGVNPYGYTF
>TRBV18
CASSPGQGAGNTEAFF
>TRBV7-2
CASSLKLAGNNEQFF
>TRBV19
CASSTGQGSGETQYF
>TRBV5-5
CASSLQGQETQYF
>TRBV6-1
CASSDGQGSYNEQFF
>TRBV6-5
CASSSPGANRNTIYF
>TRBV5-1
CASSSKTGAEAFF
>TRBV9
CASSPGQGFGNTIYF
>TRBV3-1/TRBV3-2
CASSLTGLDHNEQFF
>TRBV11-2
CASSLAQPYEQYF
>TRBV5-1
CASSLGGNSNQPQHF
>TRBV11-2
CASRSGVSSYNEQFF
>TRBV18
CASSPPSRQETQYF
>TRBV6-1
CASSEVFVSYEQYF
>TRBV5-4
CASSFDKGSNEQYF
>TRBV2
CASMGGGTYTEAFF
>TRBV4-1
CASSQEGQGAGSPLHF
>TRBV6-1
CASSDRAGQPQHF
>TRBV18
CASSQTGGEKLFF